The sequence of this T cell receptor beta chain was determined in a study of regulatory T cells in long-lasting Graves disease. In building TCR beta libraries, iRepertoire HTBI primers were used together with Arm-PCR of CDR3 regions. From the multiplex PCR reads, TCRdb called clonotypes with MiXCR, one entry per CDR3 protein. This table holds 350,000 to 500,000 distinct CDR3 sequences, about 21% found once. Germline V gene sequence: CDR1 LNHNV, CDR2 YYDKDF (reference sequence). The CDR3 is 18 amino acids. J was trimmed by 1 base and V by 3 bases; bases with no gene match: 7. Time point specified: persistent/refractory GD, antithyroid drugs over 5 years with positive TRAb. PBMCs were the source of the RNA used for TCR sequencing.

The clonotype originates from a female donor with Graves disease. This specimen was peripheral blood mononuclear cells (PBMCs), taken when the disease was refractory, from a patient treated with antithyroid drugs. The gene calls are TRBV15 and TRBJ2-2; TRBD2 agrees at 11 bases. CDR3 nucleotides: TGTGCCACCAGCAGCCTGACTAGCGGGAAGGGGAACACCGGGGAGCTGTTTTTT. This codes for CATSSLTSGKGNTGELFF.